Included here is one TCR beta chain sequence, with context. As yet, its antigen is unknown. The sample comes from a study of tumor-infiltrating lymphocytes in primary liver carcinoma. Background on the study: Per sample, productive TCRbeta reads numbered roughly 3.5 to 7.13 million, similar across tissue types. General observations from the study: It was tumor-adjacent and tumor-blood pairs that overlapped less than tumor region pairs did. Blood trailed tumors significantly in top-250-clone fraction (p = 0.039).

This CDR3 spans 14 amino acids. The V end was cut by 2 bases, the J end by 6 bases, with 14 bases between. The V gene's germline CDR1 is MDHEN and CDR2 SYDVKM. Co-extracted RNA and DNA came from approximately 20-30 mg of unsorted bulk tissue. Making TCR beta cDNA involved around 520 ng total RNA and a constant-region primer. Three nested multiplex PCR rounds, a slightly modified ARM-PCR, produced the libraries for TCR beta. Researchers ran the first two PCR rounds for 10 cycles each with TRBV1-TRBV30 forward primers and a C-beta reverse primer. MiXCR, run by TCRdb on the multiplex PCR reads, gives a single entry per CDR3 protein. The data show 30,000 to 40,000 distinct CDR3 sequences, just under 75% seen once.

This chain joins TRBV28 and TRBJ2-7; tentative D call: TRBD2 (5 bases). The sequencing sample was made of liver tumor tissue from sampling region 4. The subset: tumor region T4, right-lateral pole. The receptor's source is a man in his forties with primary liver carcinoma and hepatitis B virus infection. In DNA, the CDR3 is TGTGCCAGCAGTTTAGCTAGCCATCGCTGCGAGCAGTACTTC. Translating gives CASSLASHRCEQYF.